Ten or more counts support the clone carrying this TCR beta chain. Its specificity is unknown. Among the patients, aged 18 to 65, hyperthyroidism was newly diagnosed and had lasted under 2 months. From RNA transcripts, TCR beta CDR3 regions were amplified. A first-round RT-PCR of the TCR CDR3 used the HTBI primer set. MiXCR was run by TCRdb on the multiplex PCR reads, yielding one entry per CDR3 protein. Of fewer than 300,000 distinct CDR3 sequences in the sample, 20% to 30% were seen once. Germline V CDR1 and CDR2: KGHSH, LQKENI. The CDR3 totals 14 residues. V was pared by 2 bases and J by 6 bases, with 11 bases between. This sample was included in a study of T cells in Graves' hyperthyroidism and ophthalmopathy. Study results and caveats: A 13 V-J model separated ophthalmopathy from stable hyperthyroidism.

Input material: blood. The receptor comes from a man in his forties with Graves' hyperthyroidism that later progressed to Graves' ophthalmopathy. The V gene is TRBV18, the J gene TRBJ1-5, with no clear D. CDR3 DNA sequence: TGTGCCAGCTCACCATCACAACGGGGTCAGCCCCAGCATTTT. It specifies CASSPSQRGQPQHF.